What follows are 9 T cell receptor beta chains derived from one specimen sequenced in a study of blood T cells in healthy people across ages. A second roughly 6 to 12 cycle PCR used barcoded and J-beta primers. Each CDR3 protein gets one entry after TCRdb re-called the 5' RACE reads with MiXCR. The top ten clones hold more than 3% of a sample with about 800,000 distinct CDR3 sequences, just under 25% of them seen once. The same sample was also studied in work on T cells of mothers and their children.

The source material was blood. The receptors stem from a boy between 10 and 17 years old in good health.

This clonotype was observed at least ten times. The gene calls are TRBV29-1 and TRBJ2-3; TRBD2 agrees at 11 bases. CDR3 length: 20 amino acids. Germline V gene data show CDR1 as SQVTM and CDR2 as ANQGSEA. Unmatched junction bases numbered 17, after V lost 1 base and J lost 2 bases. The CDR3 DNA is TGCAGCGTTGAAGGGCGATCACCCAAACTAGCGGGAGAGGCCACAGATACGCAGTATTTT. It encodes CSVEGRSPKLAGEATDTQYF.

The chain has TRBV20-1 and TRBJ2-1, with 8 bases lining up with TRBD2. V lost 6 bases and J lost 6; bases outside the gene matches: 10. CDR3 length equals 14 residues. The germline gives CDR1 DFQATT, CDR2 SNEGSKA (reference sequence). The CDR3 nucleotides read TGCAGTGCCCCGGGGAGCGGGAGAATCAATGAGCAGTTCTTC. As protein: CSAPGSGRINEQFF.

V usage is TRBV27 and J usage is TRBJ2-7; possible D gene TRBD2, 5 bases. Germline lookup yields CDR1 MNHEY and CDR2 SMNVEV (reference sequence). Trimming cost V 0 bases and J 2 bases, with 8 bases left between them. The CDR3 runs to 14 residues. The CDR3 DNA sequence: TGTGCCAGCAGTTTATCGAGCGGCCCCTACGAGCAGTACTTC. It yields the protein CASSLSSGPYEQYF.

The sample holds a few counts of this clonotype. The chain is built from TRBV7-8 and TRBJ2-5, with D uncertain. Germline V gene sequence: CDR1 SGHVS, CDR2 FQNEAQ. Between the trimmed V and J ends, which lost 0 bases and 4 bases, there was a span of 9 bases. CDR3 length equals 14 residues. For the CDR3, the DNA is TGTGCCAGCAGCTTAGCGATGGTAACAGAGACCCAGTACTTC. The encoded protein is CASSLAMVTETQYF.

The rearrangement uses TRBV28 and TRBJ2-2; D uncertain. Germline V gene data show CDR1 as MDHEN and CDR2 as SYDVKM. The V and J ends lost 11 bases and 1 base respectively, with 8 bases between them. The CDR3 contains 12 residues. CDR3 protein: CAVRRNTGELFF. CDR3 sequence (DNA): TGTGCCGTTCGAAGGAACACCGGGGAGCTGTTTTTT.

This clonotype showed up many times. The rearrangement links TRBV27 to TRBJ2-5; possibly TRBD2 for D (5 bases). Gene TRBJ2-7 matches the end of the DNA better, so the J call may be wrong. The germline V gene encodes CDR1 MNHEY and CDR2 SMNVEV (reference sequence). The CDR3 runs to 13 residues. CDR3 bases: TGTGCCAGCAGTAGTAGCGAAACCTACGAGCAGTACTTC. Translated, it gives CASSSSETYEQYF.

Worth noting for this clonotype: Given a much more abundant clone one base away, this may be a read error. The rearrangement uses TRBV29-1 and TRBJ2-7; maybe TRBD1 (6 bases). The CDR3 extends over 12 amino acids. Germline CDR1 and CDR2: SQVTM and ANQGSEA. The CDR3 DNA follows: TGCAGCGTTGGACAGGATTATTACGGGCAGTACTTC. Translated, it gives CSVGQDYYGQYF.

The chain combines TRBV7-3 with TRBJ2-5; D gene ambiguous. The CDR3 totals 18 residues. The V end was cut by 5 bases, the J end by 5 bases, with 27 bases between. The germline gives CDR1 SGHTA, CDR2 FQGTGA. The CDR3 loop reads CASSPNPGSAPNEETQYF. In DNA form, the CDR3 reads TGTGCCAGCAGCCCTAATCCTGGCTCCGCTCCAAACGAGGAGACCCAGTACTTC.

V is TRBV7-2 and J is TRBJ2-5, with D maybe TRBD1 (5 bases). Germline V lookup: CDR1 SGHTA, CDR2 FQGNSA. This CDR3 has 15 amino acids. Trimming cost V 1 base and J 0 bases, with 9 bases left between them. The CDR3 sequence: CASSLVPRDQETQYF. For the CDR3, the DNA is TGTGCCAGCAGCTTAGTGCCCAGGGACCAAGAGACCCAGTACTTC. Combining the CDR3 with reference TRBV7-2 and TRBJ2-5 gives the whole variable domain GAGVSQSPSNKVTEKGKDVELRCDPISGHTALYWYRQSLGQGLEFLIYFQGNSAPDKSGLPSDRFSAERTGGSVSTLTIQRTQQEDSAVYLCASSLVPRDQETQYFGPGTRLLVL.